A selection of T cell receptor beta chains follows, all from one sample in a study of cytomegalovirus exposure and HLA in healthy donors. Clones were sequenced by immunoSEQ multiplex PCR, and TCRdb holds only the in-frame ones, with some missing. The table shows 95,000 to 110,000 clones, with approximately 66% occurring only once. The material sequenced was PBMCs. The receptor set was obtained from a woman aged 50 to 60 in good health and CMV-seronegative. Each CDR3 is given with its conserved first and last residue. D genes are given only for firm matches. A row's size may be missing; if present it is once, few, many or a size class.

clone size: .
D gene: TRBD1
J gene: TRBJ2-7
V gene: TRBV28
CDR3 protein: CASSQVWDSPYEQYF
CDR3 DNA: TGTGCCAGCTCCCAGGTGTGGGACAGCCCTTACGAGCAGTACTTC

clone size: .
D gene: .
J gene: TRBJ2-3
V gene: TRBV10-1
CDR3 protein: CASSDALGADTQYF
CDR3 DNA: TGCGCCAGCAGTGACGCTCTTGGAGCAGATACGCAGTATTTT

clone size: .
D gene: TRBD2
J gene: TRBJ2-2
V gene: TRBV27
CDR3 protein: CASSLSISGTNTGELFF
CDR3 DNA: TGTGCCAGCAGTTTATCGATTAGCGGGACGAACACCGGGGAGCTGTTTTTT

clone size: .
D gene: TRBD1
J gene: TRBJ1-5
V gene: TRBV7-7
CDR3 protein: CASSLALTDLDRENQPQHF
CDR3 DNA: TGTGCTAGCAGCTTAGCGCTTACTGACCTGGACAGGGAAAATCAGCCCCAGCATTTT

clone size: few
D gene: .
J gene: TRBJ1-5
V gene: TRBV4-2
CDR3 protein: CASSQDEGVQPQHF
CDR3 DNA: TGTGCCAGCAGCCAAGATGAGGGGGTACAGCCCCAGCATTTT

clone size: once
D gene: TRBD2
J gene: TRBJ2-1
V gene: TRBV2
CDR3 protein: CASSAPSGVVYEQFF
CDR3 DNA: TGTGCCAGCAGCGCACCTAGCGGGGTCGTCTATGAGCAGTTCTTC

clone size: once
D gene: .
J gene: TRBJ2-1
V gene: TRBV28
CDR3 protein: CASNLSDKQFF
CDR3 DNA: TGTGCCAGCAACCTTTCGGACAAGCAGTTCTTC

clone size: .
D gene: .
J gene: TRBJ1-4
V gene: TRBV29-1
CDR3 protein: CSVDTGENEKLFF
CDR3 DNA: TGCAGCGTTGACACAGGAGAGAATGAAAAACTGTTTTTT

clone size: .
D gene: TRBD1
J gene: TRBJ1-1
V gene: TRBV5-4
CDR3 protein: CASSRRDRGLFTEAFF
CDR3 DNA: TGTGCCAGCAGCCGGAGGGACAGGGGGCTGTTTACTGAAGCTTTCTTT

clone size: .
D gene: TRBD1
J gene: TRBJ2-7
V gene: TRBV6-5
CDR3 protein: CASSPQGQGAYEQYF
CDR3 DNA: TGTGCCAGCAGCCCCCAGGGCCAGGGGGCCTACGAGCAGTACTTC

clone size: once
D gene: TRBD2
J gene: TRBJ2-5
V gene: TRBV11-2
CDR3 protein: CASSRTSGSSSETQYF
CDR3 DNA: TGTGCCAGCAGCCGGACTAGCGGGAGTTCGTCGGAGACCCAGTACTTC

clone size: few
D gene: .
J gene: TRBJ1-1
V gene: TRBV15
CDR3 protein: CATSRNTVNTEAFF
CDR3 DNA: TGTGCCACCAGCAGAAATACAGTGAACACTGAAGCTTTCTTT

clone size: .
D gene: TRBD2
J gene: TRBJ2-7
V gene: TRBV5-6
CDR3 protein: CASSWGGASGAYEQYF
CDR3 DNA: TGTGCCAGCAGCTGGGGGGGAGCTAGCGGAGCCTACGAGCAGTACTTC

clone size: few
D gene: TRBD2
J gene: TRBJ2-1
V gene: TRBV10-3
CDR3 protein: CAIRDLAGGVYEQFF
CDR3 DNA: TGTGCCATCCGAGACCTAGCGGGAGGGGTATATGAGCAGTTCTTC

clone size: .
D gene: TRBD1
J gene: TRBJ2-7
V gene: TRBV27
CDR3 protein: CASTPQGDPTYEQYF
CDR3 DNA: TGTGCCAGCACTCCCCAGGGGGATCCCACCTACGAGCAGTACTTC

clone size: .
D gene: TRBD2
J gene: TRBJ2-2
V gene: TRBV7-8
CDR3 protein: CASSLAVSLAGWTGELFF
CDR3 DNA: TGTGCCAGCAGCTTAGCCGTATCGCTAGCGGGTTGGACCGGGGAGCTGTTTTTT

clone size: .
D gene: .
J gene: TRBJ2-7
V gene: TRBV12-5
CDR3 protein: CASGLERALWERDEQYF
CDR3 DNA: TGTGCTAGTGGTTTGGAGCGGGCCCTCTGGGAGAGAGACGAGCAGTACTTC

clone size: .
D gene: TRBD2
J gene: TRBJ2-1
V gene: TRBV19
CDR3 protein: CASSLAGGSYNEQFF
CDR3 DNA: TGTGCCAGTAGTTTAGCGGGGGGTTCCTACAATGAGCAGTTCTTC

clone size: .
D gene: .
J gene: TRBJ1-2
V gene: TRBV5-4
CDR3 protein: CASSLAGGIRDYGYTF
CDR3 DNA: TGTGCCAGCAGCTTGGCCGGGGGGATAAGAGACTATGGCTACACCTTC

clone size: .
D gene: .
J gene: TRBJ1-5
V gene: TRBV2
CDR3 protein: CASSEVEGRRANSNQPQHF
CDR3 DNA: TGTGCCAGCAGTGAAGTGGAGGGACGGAGGGCGAATAGCAATCAGCCCCAGCATTTT

clone size: .
D gene: TRBD1
J gene: TRBJ2-5
V gene: TRBV7-9
CDR3 protein: CASSFRDRGETQYF
CDR3 DNA: TGTGCCAGCAGCTTCCGGGACAGGGGGGAGACCCAGTACTTC

clone size: .
D gene: TRBD1
J gene: TRBJ1-2
V gene: TRBV2
CDR3 protein: CASSRQGNYGYTF
CDR3 DNA: TGTGCCAGCAGCAGACAGGGGAACTATGGCTACACCTTC